The entry that follows covers one T cell receptor beta chain sequence. The data are from a study of T cells in Graves' hyperthyroidism and ophthalmopathy. Trimming shortened V by 5 bases and J by 7 bases, and 18 bases separated the two germline ends. The V gene's germline CDR1 is SGHVS and CDR2 FQNEAQ. There are 14 residues in the CDR3. RNA transcripts yielded amplified TCR beta CDR3 regions. Carried out on the TCR CDR3, a first-round RT-PCR used the HTBI primer set. TCRdb analysed the multiplex PCR reads with MiXCR anew, one entry per CDR3 protein. The table includes hundreds of thousands of distinct CDR3 sequences, around 25% detected once.

This TCR came from a man between 50 and 59 years old with Graves' hyperthyroidism. V gene TRBV7-8 combines with J gene TRBJ2-7; maybe TRBD1 (6 bases). Source material: blood. The CDR3 nucleotides are TGTGCCAGCAGCGCGACAGGCGAGATGTATGAGCAGTACTTC. This encodes CASSATGEMYEQYF.